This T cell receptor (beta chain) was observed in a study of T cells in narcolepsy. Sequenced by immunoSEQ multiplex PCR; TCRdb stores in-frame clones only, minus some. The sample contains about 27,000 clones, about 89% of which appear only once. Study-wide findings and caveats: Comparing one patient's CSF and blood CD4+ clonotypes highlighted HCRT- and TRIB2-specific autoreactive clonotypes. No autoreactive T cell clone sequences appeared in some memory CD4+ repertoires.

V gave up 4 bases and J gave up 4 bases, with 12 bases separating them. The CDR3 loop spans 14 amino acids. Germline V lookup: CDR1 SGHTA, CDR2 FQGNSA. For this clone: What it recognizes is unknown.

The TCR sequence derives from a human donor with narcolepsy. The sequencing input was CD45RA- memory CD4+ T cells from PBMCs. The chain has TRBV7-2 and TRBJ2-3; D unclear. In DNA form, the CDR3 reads TGTGCCAGCAGCTCCCCCCCGGTCGCAGATACGCAGTATTTT. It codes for CASSSPPVADTQYF.